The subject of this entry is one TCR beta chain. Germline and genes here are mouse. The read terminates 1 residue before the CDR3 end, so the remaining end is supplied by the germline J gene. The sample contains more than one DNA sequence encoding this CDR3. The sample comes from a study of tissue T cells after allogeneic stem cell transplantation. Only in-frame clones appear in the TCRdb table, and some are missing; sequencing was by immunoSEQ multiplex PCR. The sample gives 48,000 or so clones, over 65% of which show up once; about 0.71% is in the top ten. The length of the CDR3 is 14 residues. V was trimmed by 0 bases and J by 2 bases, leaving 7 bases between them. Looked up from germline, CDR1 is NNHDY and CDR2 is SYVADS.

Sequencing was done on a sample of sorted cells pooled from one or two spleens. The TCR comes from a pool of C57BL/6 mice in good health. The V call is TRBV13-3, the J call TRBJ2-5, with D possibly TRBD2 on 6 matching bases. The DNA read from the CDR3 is TGTGCCAGCAGTGATGCTGGGGCCCAAGACACCCAGTAC. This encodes CASSDAGAQDTQY. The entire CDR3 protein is CASSDAGAQDTQYF. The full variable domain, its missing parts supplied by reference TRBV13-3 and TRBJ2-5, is EAAVTQSPRSKVAVTGGKVTLSCHQTNNHDYMYWYRQDTGHGLRLIHYSYVADSTEKGDIPDGYKASRPSQENFSLILELASLSQTAVYFCASSDAGAQDTQYFGPGTRLLVL.